This T cell receptor (beta chain) was sequenced during a study of blood T cell repertoires in COVID-19. Study-level information: Some COVID-19 samples were acute and others convalescent; all came from the United States, Italy and Spain. Sources were T cells, B-cell-depleted T cells, or PBMCs; the material itself was cDNA or gDNA.

In the original analysis: Using reference gene primer amplification, nucleated cell counts were estimated. Only in-frame clones appear in the TCRdb table, and some are missing; sequencing was by immunoSEQ multiplex PCR. V and J calls and clone size come straight from that table; D and trimming were deduced from the DNA. The table lists approximately 300,000 clones, 80% to 95% of them singletons. Material: peripheral blood. The clonotype originates from a woman aged 25-40 years with COVID-19, enrolled during active disease.

The chain's CDR3 is CASSPPGGPTWYNEQFF. CDR3 sequence (DNA): TGTGCCAGCTCACCTCCGGGAGGGCCTACCTGGTACAATGAGCAGTTCTTC. The J gene is TRBJ2-1, the V gene TRBV18, with 8 nucleotides matching TRBD2. The CDR3 contains 17 residues. V trimming: 3 bases; J trimming: 4 bases; junction bases outside the gene matches: 11. Germline lookup yields CDR1 KGHSH and CDR2 LQKENI. The full variable domain, rest sourced from reference TRBV18 and TRBJ2-1, is NAGVMQNPRHLVRRRGQEARLRCSPMKGHSHVYWYRQLPEEGLKFMVYLQKENIIDESGMPKERFSAEFPKEGPSILRIQQVVRGDSAAYFCASSPPGGPTWYNEQFFGPGTRLTVL.